This entry is about one T cell receptor (beta chain). Sequencing targeted TCR beta in blood CD8+ and CD4+ T cells. Purification of the CD8+ and CD4+ T cells relied on negative isolation, and TEMRA cells underwent FACS enrichment. This sample is part of a study of CD8 T cells in Susac syndrome. When the RNA was reverse transcribed, random hexamers were used with an input of roughly 0.45 to 1 ug. immunoSEQ multiplex PCR amplified TCR beta CDR3 across 54 Vbeta, 13 Jbeta. TCRdb ran MiXCR on the immunoSEQ multiplex PCR reads and lists one entry per CDR3 protein. The sample lists around 180,000 distinct CDR3 sequences; approximately 95% were seen once. Trimming shortened V by 5 bases and J by 0 bases, and 29 bases separated the two germline ends. The germline V gene encodes CDR1 SGHAT and CDR2 FQNNGV. The CDR3 covers 20 residues.

The sequenced sample was CD4+ T cells from PBMCs. The receptor comes from a human donor with multiple sclerosis. The rearrangement joins TRBV11-2 to TRBJ2-7; the D gene is possibly TRBD2 (7 bases). CDR3 nucleotides: TGTGCCAGCAGCCAACAATTCTTCTCCGGGGGGCGGGTCTACTCCTACGAGCAGTACTTC. It codes for CASSQQFFSGGRVYSYEQYF.